This TCR beta chain was recorded in a study of shared clonotypes between healthy human individuals (TCRdb year 2020). Turning to the overall study: The cohort comprised two women and a few men aged 18 to 49 years. Per donor, three plates each were used for CD4 naive and CD4 memory, two for CD8 naive, and one for CD8 memory. The study deeply sequenced blood TCR repertoires of about five healthy adults to estimate repertoire size and the extent of clonotype sharing between individuals. To increase sequencing depth and limit assay-specific biases, TCR repertoire library preparation and sequencing were carried out by different laboratories using diverse techniques. Per donor, leukapheresis produced somewhere between about 0.94 and 10 billion PBMCs. Study-wide findings and limitations: Incomplete sequencing was indicated by rarefaction of sorted-subset datasets, despite the large sequencing depth. Based on pairwise subsampling, the degree of clonotype sharing among donors was expected to be affected by sequencing depth. Compared with non-shared clonotypes, the clonotypes found in all four sorted-subset donors had higher generation probabilities. Estimated clonotype richness was generally larger for naive than for memory subsets. Sharing across several donors was observed for approximately 5% of naive CD4, 3% to 3.5% of naive CD8, 2% to 2.5% of memory CD4, and less than 0.45% of memory CD8 clonotypes. The small number of donors limited the genetic and exposure-history diversity represented. Sampling was restricted to blood, and TCR repertoires in tissue are likely to differ from TCR repertoires in blood.

Using the deep immunoSEQ assay, TCR CDR3 regions were amplified from genomic DNA by multiplex PCR. Genomic DNA extracted from each cell subset was distributed evenly over all wells of several immunoSEQ 96-well plates, and each plate served as one replicate. For sorted subsets, about 200 ng genomic DNA, equal to tens of thousands of T cell genomes, was loaded into each replicate PCR. Purified libraries were measured with a Qubit 3.0 fluorometer, size-checked on a Bioanalyzer 2100, and measured again with the KAPA Library Quantification kit. A separate single-read 150-cycle Illumina NextSeq 550 flow cell was used to sequence each immunoSEQ 96-well plate. The paper's processing steps were these. Because only junctional sequences without quality scores were contained in the immunoSEQ output, filtering matching that applied to full-length reads could not be performed. Sequences were annotated with PyIR, a Python wrapper for IgBLAST v1.9, using IMGT germline references to assign V/J genes and CDR3. Reads with weak V/J assignments (E-value above 1e-6), missing CDR3, stop codons, out-of-frame junctions, or ambiguous translated residues were removed. A V3J clonotype was defined by an identical inferred V gene, J gene, and CDR3 amino acid sequence. The percentage overlap between two repertoires was calculated by dividing the number of shared unique clonotypes by the size of the smaller repertoire. Richness of each repertoire was evaluated using RTK rarefaction, the Chao1 estimator, and Recon v2.1 estimates of unobserved clonotypes. Generation probabilities for all TCRbeta clonotypes obtained by the gDNA method from a handful of donors were computed using OLGA. TCRdb holds this immuneACCESS table with in-frame rearrangements only. Some clones are missing; in checked studies, unresolved V genes explain under half, and the rest has no known cause. D and trimming were read from the DNA, whereas the V and J calls and clone size are those reported in that table. Counted in this sample were about 2 million clones; 95% of them appeared once. In total, the top ten clones hold around 0.13% of the sample.

The junction shows trimming of 3 bases on V and 0 bases on J, and the gene matches do not reach 5 bases of it. CDR1 and CDR2, looked up from the germline V gene, are SGHTA and FQGTGA. The CDR3, from cysteine to phenylalanine, totals 15 residues. The read is trimmed to its CDR3 DNA, 45 bases read in frame from base 1. A note on this clone: Which antigen it targets is not known. The record has no base qualities; no much larger clone is one base away.

Healthy HIV-negative adults with no recently reported acute infections or vaccinations were included as donors. Every donor was a Caucasian adult living in Nashville, Tennessee, USA. CD4+ T cells were enriched by magnetic negative selection; naive cells were then positively selected on CD45RA, and the negative fraction formed the memory subset. Blood was obtained by leukapheresis, after which PBMCs were separated by Ficoll-Histopaque density gradient centrifugation and cryopreserved in liquid nitrogen vapor phase. Analytical flow cytometry was used to check the purity and quantity of every magnetically sorted T cell population. Each sorted fraction had its genomic DNA isolated and then quantified by UV absorbance on a Nanodrop 2000c.

The chain is encoded by TRBV7-3 joined to TRBJ2-7; 7 bases in the junction line up with TRBD1. Input material: naive CD4+ T cells sorted from blood. This specimen's cell subset or site label, interpreted: CD45RA+ positively selected. The sequence derives from a man in his late teens or twenties in good health. The bases are TGTGCCAGCAGCTTGTACCGGGACAGCTCCTACGAGCAGTACTTC. Its protein reads: CASSLYRDSSYEQYF.